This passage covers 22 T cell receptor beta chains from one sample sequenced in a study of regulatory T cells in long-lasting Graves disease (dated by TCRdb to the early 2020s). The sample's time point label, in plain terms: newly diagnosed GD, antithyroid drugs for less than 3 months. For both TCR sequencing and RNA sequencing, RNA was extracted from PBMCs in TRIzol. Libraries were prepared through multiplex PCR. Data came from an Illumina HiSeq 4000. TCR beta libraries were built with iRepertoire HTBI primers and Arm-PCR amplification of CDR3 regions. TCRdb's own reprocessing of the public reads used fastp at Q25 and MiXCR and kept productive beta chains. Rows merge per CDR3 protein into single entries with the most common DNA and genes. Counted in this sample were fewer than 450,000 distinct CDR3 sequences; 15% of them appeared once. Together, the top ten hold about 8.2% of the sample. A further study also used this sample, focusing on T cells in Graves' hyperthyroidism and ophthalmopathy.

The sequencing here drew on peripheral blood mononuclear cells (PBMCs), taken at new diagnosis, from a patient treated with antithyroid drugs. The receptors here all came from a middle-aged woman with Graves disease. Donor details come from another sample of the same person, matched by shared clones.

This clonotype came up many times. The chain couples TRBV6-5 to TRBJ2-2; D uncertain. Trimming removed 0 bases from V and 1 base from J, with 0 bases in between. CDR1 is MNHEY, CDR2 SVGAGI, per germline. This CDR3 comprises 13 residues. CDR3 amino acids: CASSYSNTGELFF. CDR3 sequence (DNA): TGTGCCAGCAGTTACTCGAACACCGGGGAGCTGTTTTTT.

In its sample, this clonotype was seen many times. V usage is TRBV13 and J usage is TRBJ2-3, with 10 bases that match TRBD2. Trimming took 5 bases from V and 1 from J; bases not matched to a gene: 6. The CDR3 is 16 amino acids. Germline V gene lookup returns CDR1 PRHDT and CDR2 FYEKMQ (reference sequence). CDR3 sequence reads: CASSGGLATGTDTQYF. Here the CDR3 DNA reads TGTGCCAGCAGCGGGGGACTAGCGACGGGCACAGATACGCAGTATTTT.

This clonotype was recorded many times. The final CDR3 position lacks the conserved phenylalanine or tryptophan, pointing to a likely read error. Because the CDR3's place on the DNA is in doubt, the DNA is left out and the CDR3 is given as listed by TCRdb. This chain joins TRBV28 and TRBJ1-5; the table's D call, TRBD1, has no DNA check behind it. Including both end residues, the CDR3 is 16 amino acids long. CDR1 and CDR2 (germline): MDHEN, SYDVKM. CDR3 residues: CASSLGEGTGSHQPQH.

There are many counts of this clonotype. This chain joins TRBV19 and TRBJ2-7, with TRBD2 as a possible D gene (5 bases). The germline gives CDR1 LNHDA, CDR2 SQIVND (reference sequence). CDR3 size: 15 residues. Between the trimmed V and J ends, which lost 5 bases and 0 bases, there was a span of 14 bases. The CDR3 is CASSPEGVASYEQYF. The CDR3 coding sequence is TGTGCCAGTAGTCCTGAGGGTGTAGCCTCCTACGAGCAGTACTTC.

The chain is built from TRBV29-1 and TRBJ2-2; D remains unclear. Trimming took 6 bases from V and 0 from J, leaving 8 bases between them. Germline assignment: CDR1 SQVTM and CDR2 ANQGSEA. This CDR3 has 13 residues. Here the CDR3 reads CSVGRPNTGELFF. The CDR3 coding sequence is TGCAGCGTAGGCAGGCCGAACACCGGGGAGCTGTTTTTT.

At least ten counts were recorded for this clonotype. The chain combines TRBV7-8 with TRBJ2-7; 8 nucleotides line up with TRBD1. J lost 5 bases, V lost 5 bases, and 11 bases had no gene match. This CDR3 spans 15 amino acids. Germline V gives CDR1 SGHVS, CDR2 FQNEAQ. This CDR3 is CASSEPESGGDEQYF. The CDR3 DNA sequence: TGTGCCAGCAGCGAGCCGGAATCAGGGGGCGACGAGCAGTACTTC. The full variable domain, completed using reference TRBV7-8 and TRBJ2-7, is GAGVSQSPRYKVAKRGQDVALRCDPISGHVSLFWYQQALGQGPEFLTYFQNEAQLDKSGLPSDRFFAERPEGSVSTLKIQRTQQEDSAVYLCASSEPESGGDEQYFGPGTRLTVT.

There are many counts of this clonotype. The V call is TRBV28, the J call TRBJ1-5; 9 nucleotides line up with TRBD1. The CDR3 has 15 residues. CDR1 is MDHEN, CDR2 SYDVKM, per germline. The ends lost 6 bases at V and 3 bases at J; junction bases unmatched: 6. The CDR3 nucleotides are TGTGCCAGCAGAGCCGGGACAGGGTCCAATCAGCCCCAGCATTTT. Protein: CASRAGTGSNQPQHF.

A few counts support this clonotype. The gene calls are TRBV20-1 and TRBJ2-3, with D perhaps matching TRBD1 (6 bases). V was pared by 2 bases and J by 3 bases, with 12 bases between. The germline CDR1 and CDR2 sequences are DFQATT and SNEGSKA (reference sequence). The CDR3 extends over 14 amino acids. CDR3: CSARTTTGTDTQYF. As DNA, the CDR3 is TGCAGTGCTAGAACAACTACAGGGACAGATACGCAGTATTTT.

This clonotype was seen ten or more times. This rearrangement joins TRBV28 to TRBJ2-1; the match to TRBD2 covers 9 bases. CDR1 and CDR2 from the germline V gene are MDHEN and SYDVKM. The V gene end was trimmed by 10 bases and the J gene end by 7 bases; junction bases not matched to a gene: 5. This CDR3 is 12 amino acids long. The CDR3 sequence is CATGTSLNEQFF. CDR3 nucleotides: TGTGCCACCGGGACTAGCCTAAATGAGCAGTTCTTC.

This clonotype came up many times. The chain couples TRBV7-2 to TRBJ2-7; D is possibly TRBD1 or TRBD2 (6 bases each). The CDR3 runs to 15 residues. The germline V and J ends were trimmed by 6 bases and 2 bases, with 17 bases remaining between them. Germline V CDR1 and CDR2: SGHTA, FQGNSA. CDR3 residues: CASSSAGQSTYEQYF. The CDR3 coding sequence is TGTGCCAGCAGTTCCGCGGGACAAAGTACCTACGAGCAGTACTTC.

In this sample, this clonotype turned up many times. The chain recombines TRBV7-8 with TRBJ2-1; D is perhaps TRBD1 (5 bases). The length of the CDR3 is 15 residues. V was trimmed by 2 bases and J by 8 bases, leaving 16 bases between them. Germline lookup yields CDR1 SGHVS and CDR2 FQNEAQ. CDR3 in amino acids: CASSLNSQGRDEQFF. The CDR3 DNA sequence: TGTGCCAGCAGCTTAAATTCTCAGGGCAGGGATGAGCAGTTCTTC.

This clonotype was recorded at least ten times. The CDR3 bases are TGTGCCAGCAGTACCGGGAGGAGGGGTGGCTACGAGCAGTACTTC. Amino acids: CASSTGRRGGYEQYF. V is TRBV12-3 or TRBV12-4 and J is TRBJ2-7; 7 bases are a match to TRBD2. This CDR3 contains 15 residues. J was trimmed by 3 bases and V by 5 bases; bases with no gene match: 10.

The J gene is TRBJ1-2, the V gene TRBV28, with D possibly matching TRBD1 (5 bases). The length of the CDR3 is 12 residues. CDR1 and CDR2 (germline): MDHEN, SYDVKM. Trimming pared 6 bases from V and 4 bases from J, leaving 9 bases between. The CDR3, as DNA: TGTGCCAGCAGCGACGACAGCTATGGCTACACCTTC. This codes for CASSDDSYGYTF.

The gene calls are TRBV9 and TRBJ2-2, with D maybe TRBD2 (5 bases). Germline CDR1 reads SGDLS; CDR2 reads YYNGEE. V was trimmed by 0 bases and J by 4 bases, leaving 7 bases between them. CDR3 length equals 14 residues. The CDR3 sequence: CASSVGGFTGELFF. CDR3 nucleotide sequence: TGTGCCAGCAGCGTAGGAGGGTTCACCGGGGAGCTGTTTTTT.

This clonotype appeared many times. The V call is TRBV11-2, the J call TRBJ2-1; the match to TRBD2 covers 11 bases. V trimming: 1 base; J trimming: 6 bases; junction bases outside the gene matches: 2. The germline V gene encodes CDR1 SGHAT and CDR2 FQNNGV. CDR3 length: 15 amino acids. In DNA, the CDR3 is TGTGCCAGCAGCTTAGCTAGCGGGAGGTTCAATGAGCAGTTCTTC. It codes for CASSLASGRFNEQFF.

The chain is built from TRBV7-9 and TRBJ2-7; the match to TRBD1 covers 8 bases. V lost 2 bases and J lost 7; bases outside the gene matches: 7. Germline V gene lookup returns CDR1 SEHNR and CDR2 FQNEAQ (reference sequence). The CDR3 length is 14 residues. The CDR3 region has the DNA TGTGCCAGCAGCTTAAGCCAGGGGGCAAGGGAGCAGTACTTC. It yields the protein CASSLSQGAREQYF.

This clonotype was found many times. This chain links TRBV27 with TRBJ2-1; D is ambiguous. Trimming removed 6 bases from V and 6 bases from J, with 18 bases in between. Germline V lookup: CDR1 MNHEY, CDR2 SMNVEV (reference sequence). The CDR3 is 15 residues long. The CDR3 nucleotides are TGTGCCAGCAGCCCTTCCCCCTCCGCCCGCAATGAGCAGTTCTTC. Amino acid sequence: CASSPSPSARNEQFF.

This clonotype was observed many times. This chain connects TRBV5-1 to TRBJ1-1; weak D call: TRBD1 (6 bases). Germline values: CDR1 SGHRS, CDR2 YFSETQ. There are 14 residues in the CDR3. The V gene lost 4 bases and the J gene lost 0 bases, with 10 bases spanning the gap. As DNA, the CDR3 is TGCGCCAGCAGCCGGGACACAGTGAACACTGAAGCTTTCTTT. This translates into CASSRDTVNTEAFF. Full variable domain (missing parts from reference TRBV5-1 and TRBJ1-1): KAGVTQTPRYLIKTRGQQVTLSCSPISGHRSVSWYQQTPGQGLQFLFEYFSETQRNKGNFPGRFSGRQFSNSRSEMNVSTLELGDSALYLCASSRDTVNTEAFFGQGTRLTVV.

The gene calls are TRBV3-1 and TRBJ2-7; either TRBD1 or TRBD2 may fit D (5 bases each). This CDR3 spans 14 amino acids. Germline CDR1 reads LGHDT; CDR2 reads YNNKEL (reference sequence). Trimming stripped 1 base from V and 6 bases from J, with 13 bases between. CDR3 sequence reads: CASSQVRGAFEQYF. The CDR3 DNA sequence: TGTGCCAGCAGCCAAGTACGAGGGGCCTTCGAGCAGTACTTC.

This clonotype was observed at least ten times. The CDR3 loop is CASSLSSAQETQYF. Here the CDR3 DNA reads TGTGCCAGCAGCTTGTCTAGCGCCCAAGAGACCCAGTACTTC. The chain links TRBV7-2 to TRBJ2-5; TRBD2 is a possible D gene (6 bases). V lost 3 bases to trimming and J lost 1 base, with 9 bases between them. CDR1 SGHTA and CDR2 FQGNSA come from the germline V gene. This CDR3 spans 14 amino acids.

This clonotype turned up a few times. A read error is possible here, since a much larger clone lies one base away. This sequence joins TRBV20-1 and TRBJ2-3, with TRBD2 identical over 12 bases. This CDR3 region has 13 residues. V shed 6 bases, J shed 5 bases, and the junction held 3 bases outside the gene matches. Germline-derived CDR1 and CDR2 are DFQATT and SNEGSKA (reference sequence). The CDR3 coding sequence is TGCAGTGCCCTGACTAGCGGGAGAGATACGCAGTATTTT. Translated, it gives CSALTSGRDTQYF.

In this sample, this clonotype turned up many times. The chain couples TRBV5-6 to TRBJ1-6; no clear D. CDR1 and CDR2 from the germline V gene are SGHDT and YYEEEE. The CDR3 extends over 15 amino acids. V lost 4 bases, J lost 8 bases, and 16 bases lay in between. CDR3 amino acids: CASSPGDTLYSPLHF. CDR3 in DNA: TGTGCCAGCAGCCCCGGAGACACACTCTATTCACCCCTCCACTTT.